This passage covers 11 T cell receptor beta chains from one sample sequenced in a study of blood T cell repertoires in COVID-19. The assay was immunoSEQ multiplex PCR, and TCRdb's table has in-frame clones only and misses some. The data contain about 49,000 clones, roughly 70% of them singletons. The sample consisted of peripheral blood. The receptor source for this set is a woman in her sixties or seventies with acute or convalescent COVID-19.

This clone occurred a few times. The V call is TRBV6-4, the J call TRBJ2-1; 11 bases align to TRBD2. J gave up 4 bases and V 5 bases, and 4 bases lay outside the gene matches. The CDR3 runs 15 residues. CDR1 is MRHNA, CDR2 SNTAGT, per germline. CDR3 residues: CASSPLAGGYNEQFF. Here the CDR3 DNA reads TGTGCCAGCAGTCCCCTAGCGGGGGGTTACAATGAGCAGTTCTTC.

This chain joins TRBV10-3 and TRBJ2-1; 7 nucleotides align to TRBD2. V lost 10 bases, J lost 1 base, and 7 bases stayed unmatched. The CDR3 spans 14 residues. Germline assignment: CDR1 ENHRY and CDR2 SYGVKD. The CDR3 sequence is CATEERESYNEQFF. In DNA form, the CDR3 reads TGTGCCACGGAGGAGCGGGAATCCTACAATGAGCAGTTCTTC.

This chain connects TRBV18 to TRBJ1-4; 9 bases align to TRBD1. This CDR3 is 17 amino acids long. The germline V gene encodes CDR1 KGHSH and CDR2 LQKENI. Losses at the gene ends were 6 bases for V and 6 bases for J; bases not matched to a gene: 14. CDR3 protein: CASSRTGAHGVDEKLFF. As DNA, the CDR3 is TGTGCCAGCTCCCGGACAGGGGCTCACGGGGTTGATGAAAAACTGTTTTTT.

The rearrangement links TRBV6-1 to TRBJ2-2; TRBD1 matches 11 bases. The CDR3 has 16 residues. Looked up from germline, CDR1 is MNHNS and CDR2 is SASEGT. V shed 2 bases, J shed 7 bases, and the junction held 6 bases outside the gene matches. The CDR3 reads CASSELGTGGIGELFF. The CDR3, as DNA: TGTGCCAGCAGTGAACTTGGGACAGGGGGGATCGGGGAGCTGTTTTTT.

This clone is a singleton in its sample. The genes are TRBV7-2 and TRBJ2-3, with 13 bases that match TRBD2. The germline V gene encodes CDR1 SGHTA and CDR2 FQGNSA. The CDR3 runs 17 residues. Trimming removed 0 bases from V and 6 bases from J; junction bases left unmatched: 6. The CDR3 bases are TGTGCCAGCAGCTTAGCCGGGACTAGCGGGATTCGGGATACGCAGTATTTT. It is translated as CASSLAGTSGIRDTQYF. Combining the CDR3 with reference TRBV7-2 and TRBJ2-3 gives the whole variable domain GAGVSQSPSNKVTEKGKDVELRCDPISGHTALYWYRQSLGQGLEFLIYFQGNSAPDKSGLPSDRFSAERTGGSVSTLTIQRTQQEDSAVYLCASSLAGTSGIRDTQYFGPGTRLTVL.

The chain has TRBV7-9 and TRBJ2-3; 11 nucleotides align to TRBD2. With 5 bases clipped from V and 2 bases from J, the junction kept 9 bases outside the gene matches. The CDR3 consists of 17 residues. The germline V gene has CDR1 SEHNR and CDR2 FQNEAQ (reference sequence). This chain's CDR3 is CASSDRGTSGFTDTQYF. The CDR3 DNA reads TGTGCCAGCAGCGACAGAGGGACTAGCGGATTCACAGATACGCAGTATTTT. The full variable domain, its missing parts supplied by reference TRBV7-9 and TRBJ2-3, is DTGVSQNPRHKITKRGQNVTFRCDPISEHNRLYWYRQTLGQGPEFLTYFQNEAQLEKSRLLSDRFSAERPKGSFSTLEIQRTEQGDSAMYLCASSDRGTSGFTDTQYFGPGTRLTVL.

The chain has TRBV29-1 and TRBJ2-1; 9 bases map to TRBD1. After removal of 7 bases from V and 15 bases from J, the junction contained 4 bases not matched to a gene. CDR3 length equals 9 residues. Germline lookup yields CDR1 SQVTM and CDR2 ANQGSEA. The CDR3 nucleotides read TGCAGCGACGACAGGGGGGTGTTCTTC. As protein: CSDDRGVFF.

The chain combines TRBV7-9 with TRBJ1-1, with 7 bases lining up with TRBD1. This CDR3 region has 15 residues. Germline-derived CDR1 and CDR2 are SEHNR and FQNEAQ (reference sequence). V lost 6 bases, J lost 7 bases, and 14 bases stayed unmatched. The CDR3 nucleotides are TGTGCCAGCAGTCCCGCAGGGGGTCCTACTGGTGAAGCTTTCTTT. Its protein is CASSPAGGPTGEAFF.

The chain uses TRBV6-5 and TRBJ2-7, with 9 bases lining up with TRBD2. CDR1 is MNHEY, CDR2 SVGAGI, per germline. This CDR3 is 15 amino acids long. V dropped 6 bases and J dropped 3; count of bases not matched to a gene: 9. CDR3 sequence reads: CASSSYLAGNYEQYF. The CDR3 DNA reads TGTGCCAGCAGCTCTTATCTAGCGGGAAACTACGAGCAGTACTTC.

This chain uses TRBV21-1 with TRBJ2-3; the table names TRBD1, a call not compared with the DNA. TRBV21-1 has pseudogene status. CDR3 length: 14 amino acids. CDR3 in amino acids: CASSKKDTTDTQYF. DNA for the CDR3: TGTGCCAGCAGCAAAAAAGACACCACAGATACGCAGTATTTT.

The chain recombines TRBV6-5 with TRBJ2-2; 12 positions match TRBD2. Unmatched junction bases numbered 4, after V lost 8 bases and J lost 3 bases. Germline V gene data show CDR1 as MNHEY and CDR2 as SVGAGI. CDR3 length: 15 residues. The CDR3: CASRTSGTHTGELFF. CDR3 DNA sequence: TGTGCCAGCCGGACTAGCGGGACTCACACCGGGGAGCTGTTTTTT.